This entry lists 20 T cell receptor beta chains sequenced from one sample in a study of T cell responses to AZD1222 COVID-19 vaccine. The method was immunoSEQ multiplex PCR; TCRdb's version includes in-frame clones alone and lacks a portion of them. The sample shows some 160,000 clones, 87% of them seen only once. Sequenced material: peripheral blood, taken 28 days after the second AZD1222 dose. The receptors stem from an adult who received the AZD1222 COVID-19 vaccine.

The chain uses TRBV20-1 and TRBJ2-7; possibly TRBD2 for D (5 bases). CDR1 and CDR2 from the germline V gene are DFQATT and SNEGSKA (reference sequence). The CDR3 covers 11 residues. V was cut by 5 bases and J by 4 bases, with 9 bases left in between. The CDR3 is CSALPGYEQYF. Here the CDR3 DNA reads TGCAGTGCTCTCCCGGGATACGAGCAGTACTTC.

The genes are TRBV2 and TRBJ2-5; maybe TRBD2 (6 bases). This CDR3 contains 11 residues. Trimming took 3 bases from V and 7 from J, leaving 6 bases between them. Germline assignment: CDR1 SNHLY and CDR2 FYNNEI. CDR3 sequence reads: CASSEEGTQYF. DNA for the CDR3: TGTGCCAGCAGTGAGGAGGGGACCCAGTACTTC.

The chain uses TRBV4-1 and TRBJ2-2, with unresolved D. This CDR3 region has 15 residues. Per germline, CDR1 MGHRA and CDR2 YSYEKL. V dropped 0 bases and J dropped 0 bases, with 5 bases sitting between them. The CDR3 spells CASSQETANTGELFF. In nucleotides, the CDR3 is TGCGCCAGCAGCCAAGAGACCGCGAACACCGGGGAGCTGTTTTTT.

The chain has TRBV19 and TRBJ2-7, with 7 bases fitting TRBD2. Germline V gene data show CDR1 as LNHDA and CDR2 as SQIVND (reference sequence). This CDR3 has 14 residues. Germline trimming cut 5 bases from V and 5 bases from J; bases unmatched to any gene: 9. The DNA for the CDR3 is TGTGCCAGTAGTGGGGGGGACGCCTTCGACGAGCAGTACTTC. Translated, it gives CASSGGDAFDEQYF.

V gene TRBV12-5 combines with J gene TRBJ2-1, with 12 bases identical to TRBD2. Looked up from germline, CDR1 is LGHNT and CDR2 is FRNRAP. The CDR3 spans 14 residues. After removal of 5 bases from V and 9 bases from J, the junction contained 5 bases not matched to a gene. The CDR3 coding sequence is TGTGCTAGTGGTCTAGCGGGGGGGCCTCGTGAGCAGTTCTTC. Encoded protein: CASGLAGGPREQFF.

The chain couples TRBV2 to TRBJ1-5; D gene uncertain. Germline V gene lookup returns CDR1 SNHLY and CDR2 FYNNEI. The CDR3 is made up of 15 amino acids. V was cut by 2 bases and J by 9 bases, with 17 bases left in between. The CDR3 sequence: CASSESRGGGSPQHF. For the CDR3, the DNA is TGTGCCAGCAGTGAATCCCGCGGAGGCGGATCGCCCCAGCATTTT.

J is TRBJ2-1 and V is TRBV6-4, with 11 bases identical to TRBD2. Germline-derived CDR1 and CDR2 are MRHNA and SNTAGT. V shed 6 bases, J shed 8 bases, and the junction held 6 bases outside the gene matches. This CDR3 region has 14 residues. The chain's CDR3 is CASRPSGGRDEQFF. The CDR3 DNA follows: TGTGCCAGCAGACCTAGCGGGGGGCGGGATGAGCAGTTCTTC.

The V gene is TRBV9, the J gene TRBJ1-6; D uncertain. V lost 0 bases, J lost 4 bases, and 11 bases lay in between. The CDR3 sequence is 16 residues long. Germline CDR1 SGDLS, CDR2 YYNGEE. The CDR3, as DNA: TGTGCCAGCAGCGTAGGGCCGAGACCTTATAATTCACCCCTCCACTTT. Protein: CASSVGPRPYNSPLHF.

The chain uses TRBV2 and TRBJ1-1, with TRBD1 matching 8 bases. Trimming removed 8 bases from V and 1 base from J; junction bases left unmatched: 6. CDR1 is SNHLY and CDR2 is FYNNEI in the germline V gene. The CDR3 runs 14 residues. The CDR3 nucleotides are TGTGCCAGCGGACCCGGGACAGGGAACACTGAAGCTTTCTTT. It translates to CASGPGTGNTEAFF.

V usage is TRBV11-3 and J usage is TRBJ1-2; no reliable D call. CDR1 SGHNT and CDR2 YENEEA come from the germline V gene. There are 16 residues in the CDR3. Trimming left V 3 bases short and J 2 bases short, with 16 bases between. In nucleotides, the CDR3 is TGTGCCAGCAGCTTTCGCCAGGTCTCTCTCAACTATGGCTACACCTTC. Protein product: CASSFRQVSLNYGYTF.

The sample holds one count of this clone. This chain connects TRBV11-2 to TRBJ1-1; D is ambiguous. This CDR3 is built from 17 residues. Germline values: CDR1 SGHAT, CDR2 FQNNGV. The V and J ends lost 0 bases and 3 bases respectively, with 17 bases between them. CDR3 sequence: CASSLDYGNRGYTEAFF. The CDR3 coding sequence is TGTGCCAGCAGCTTAGATTACGGAAATAGAGGTTACACTGAAGCTTTCTTT.

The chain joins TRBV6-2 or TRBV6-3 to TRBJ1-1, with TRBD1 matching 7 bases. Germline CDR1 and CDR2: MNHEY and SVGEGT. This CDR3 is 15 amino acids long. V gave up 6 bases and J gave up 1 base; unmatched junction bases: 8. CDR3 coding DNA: TGTGCCAGCAGCCACGAGTGGACAGGGAACACTGAAGCTTTCTTT. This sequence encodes CASSHEWTGNTEAFF.

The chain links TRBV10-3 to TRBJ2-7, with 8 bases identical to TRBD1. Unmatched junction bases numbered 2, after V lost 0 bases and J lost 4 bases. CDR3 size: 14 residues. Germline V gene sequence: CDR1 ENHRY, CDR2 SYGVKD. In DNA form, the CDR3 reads TGTGCCATCAGTGAGTCGGGACAGGTTTACGAGCAGTACTTC. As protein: CAISESGQVYEQYF.

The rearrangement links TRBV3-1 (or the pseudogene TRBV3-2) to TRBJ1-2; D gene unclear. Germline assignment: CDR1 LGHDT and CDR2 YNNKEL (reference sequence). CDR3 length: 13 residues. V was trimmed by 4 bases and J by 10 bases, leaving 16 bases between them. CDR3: CASSLRGGPDYTF. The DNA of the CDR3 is TGTGCCAGCAGCCTTCGGGGAGGGCCTGACTACACCTTC.

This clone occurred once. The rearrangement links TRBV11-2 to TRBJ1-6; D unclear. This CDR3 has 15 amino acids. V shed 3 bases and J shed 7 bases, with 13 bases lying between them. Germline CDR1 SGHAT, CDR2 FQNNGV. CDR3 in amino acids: CASSFGTEKNSPLHF. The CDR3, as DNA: TGTGCCAGCAGCTTTGGTACAGAAAAGAATTCACCCCTCCACTTT.

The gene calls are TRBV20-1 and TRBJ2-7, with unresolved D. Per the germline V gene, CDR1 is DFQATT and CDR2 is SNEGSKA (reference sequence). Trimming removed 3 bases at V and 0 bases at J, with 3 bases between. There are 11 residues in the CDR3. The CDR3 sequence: CSARASYEQYF. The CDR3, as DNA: TGCAGTGCTAGGGCCTCCTACGAGCAGTACTTC.

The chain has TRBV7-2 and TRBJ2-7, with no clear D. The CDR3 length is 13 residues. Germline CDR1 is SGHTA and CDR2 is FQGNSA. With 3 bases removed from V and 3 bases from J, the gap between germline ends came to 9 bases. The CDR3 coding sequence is TGTGCCAGCAGCTTCCTACAATACTACGAGCAGTACTTC. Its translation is CASSFLQYYEQYF.

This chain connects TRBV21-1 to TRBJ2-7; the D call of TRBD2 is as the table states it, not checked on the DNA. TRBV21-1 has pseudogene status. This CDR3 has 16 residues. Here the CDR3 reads CASSNGAAGGPYEQYF. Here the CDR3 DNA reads TGTGCCAGCAGCAATGGGGCCGCGGGGGGCCCCTACGAGCAGTACTTC.

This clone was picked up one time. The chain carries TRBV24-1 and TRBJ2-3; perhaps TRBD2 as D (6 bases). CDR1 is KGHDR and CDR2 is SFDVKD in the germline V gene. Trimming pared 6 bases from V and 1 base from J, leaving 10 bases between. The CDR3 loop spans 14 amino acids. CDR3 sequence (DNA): TGTGCCACCAGTCTGGGAGGCCGCACAGATACGCAGTATTTT. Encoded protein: CATSLGGRTDTQYF.

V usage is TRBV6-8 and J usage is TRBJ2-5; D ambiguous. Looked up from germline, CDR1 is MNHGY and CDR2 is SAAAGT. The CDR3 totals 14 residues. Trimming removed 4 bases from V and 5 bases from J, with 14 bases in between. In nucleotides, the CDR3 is TGTGCCAGCAGTTTATCGGGCGAGGTGGAGACCCAGTACTTC. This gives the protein CASSLSGEVETQYF.